What follows are 23 T cell receptor beta chains derived from one specimen sequenced in a study of OX40 agonist ivuxolimab in advanced cancers. The data were produced by immunoSEQ multiplex PCR, yet TCRdb's version contains in-frame clones alone and is incomplete. Of around 61,000 clones listed, 84% were seen once; the top ten hold approximately 2%. Sequencing used CD4+ or CD8+ T cells sorted from blood, obtained in a trial of the OX40 agonist ivuxolimab. The receptors shown here come from an adult with an advanced solid tumor such as melanoma, head and neck, liver or kidney cancer.

The rearrangement uses TRBV9 and TRBJ2-5, with D possibly matching TRBD1 (6 bases). The CDR3 covers 15 residues. V lost 4 bases and J lost 5, with 18 bases in between. Germline V gene data show CDR1 as SGDLS and CDR2 as YYNGEE. Written as DNA, the CDR3 is TGTGCCAGCAGCCGACCCCAGGGGCTGGATGAGACCCAGTACTTC. It is translated as CASSRPQGLDETQYF.

CDR3 sequence (DNA): TGTGCCAGCAGCCCCGCGGGCGGGGTCACAGATACGCAGTATTTT. Translating it yields CASSPAGGVTDTQYF. V usage is TRBV5-4 and J usage is TRBJ2-3; perhaps TRBD2 as D (6 bases). The CDR3 is made up of 15 amino acids. Germline V gene sequence: CDR1 SGHNT, CDR2 YYREEE (reference sequence). V gave up 4 bases and J gave up 2 bases, with 14 bases separating them.

The J gene is TRBJ2-7, the V gene TRBV18; D not certain. Germline loops: CDR1 KGHSH, CDR2 LQKENI. V was shortened by 0 bases and J by 3 bases, with 6 bases between the two germline ends. CDR3 length equals 13 residues. The CDR3 DNA reads as TGTGCCAGCTCACCACCCCTAGGCTACGAGCAGTACTTC. Amino acids: CASSPPLGYEQYF.

The chain is built from TRBV27 and TRBJ2-7; the match to TRBD2 covers 8 bases. J gave up 4 bases and V 6 bases, and 11 bases lay outside the gene matches. The CDR3 is made up of 15 amino acids. Germline V gene data show CDR1 as MNHEY and CDR2 as SMNVEV (reference sequence). CDR3 residues: CASSSIGRADYEQYF. CDR3 nucleotides: TGTGCCAGCAGCTCTATCGGGAGGGCCGATTACGAGCAGTACTTC.

The chain couples TRBV5-8 to TRBJ2-3, with 10 nucleotides matching TRBD2. The germline V gene encodes CDR1 SGHTS and CDR2 YDEGEE. This CDR3 spans 16 amino acids. Unmatched junction bases numbered 12, after V lost 5 bases and J lost 6 bases. The DNA of the CDR3 is TGTGCCAGCAGTCCCAGGGTAGCGGGGGGCCTGGATACGCAGTATTTT. Translation gives CASSPRVAGGLDTQYF.

The chain carries TRBV9 and TRBJ2-5, with unresolved D. Germline CDR1 SGDLS, CDR2 YYNGEE. V was cut by 1 base and J by 5 bases, with 15 bases left in between. The CDR3 consists of 15 residues. CDR3 coding DNA: TGTGCCAGCAGCGTACAAACGGGTGGTATTGAGACCCAGTACTTC. Translation: CASSVQTGGIETQYF. Variable domain in full (rest from reference TRBV9 and TRBJ2-5): DSGVTQTPKHLITATGQRVTLRCSPRSGDLSVYWYQQSLDQGLQFLIQYYNGEERAKGNILERFSAQQFPDLHSELNLSSLELGDSALYFCASSVQTGGIETQYFGPGTRLLVL.

The V and J genes are TRBV14 and TRBJ1-1; TRBD1 aligns across 10 bases. Germline V gene data show CDR1 as SGHDN and CDR2 as FVKESK. Germline trimming cut 4 bases from V and 5 bases from J; bases unmatched to any gene: 10. The CDR3 contains 16 residues. The CDR3 is CASSRSVRDRGTEAFF. CDR3 sequence (DNA): TGTGCCAGCAGCCGGTCGGTTCGGGACAGGGGTACTGAAGCTTTCTTT.

V gene TRBV7-7 combines with J gene TRBJ2-1; 13 nucleotides align to TRBD2. CDR1 SSHAT and CDR2 FNYEAQ come from the germline V gene (reference sequence). The CDR3 runs 16 residues. V lost 5 bases, J lost 3 bases, and 4 bases stayed unmatched. The DNA for the CDR3 is TGTGCCAGCAGCACCCGACTAGCGGGAGGCTACAATGAGCAGTTCTTC. Amino acids: CASSTRLAGGYNEQFF.

The chain carries TRBV14 and TRBJ2-7; TRBD1 matches 7 bases. The ends lost 1 base at V and 2 bases at J; junction bases unmatched: 5. This CDR3 contains 15 residues. In germline, CDR1 is SGHDN, CDR2 FVKESK. The CDR3 sequence: CASSQGQGPTYEQYF. In nucleotides, the CDR3 is TGTGCCAGCAGCCAAGGACAGGGCCCAACCTACGAGCAGTACTTC.

The rearrangement joins TRBV9 to TRBJ1-2; no firm D call. Trimming removed 0 bases from V and 2 bases from J, with 5 bases in between. The germline gives CDR1 SGDLS, CDR2 YYNGEE. The CDR3 has 13 amino acids. CDR3 DNA: TGTGCCAGCAGCGTAGACAGAAACTATGGCTACACCTTC. This codes for CASSVDRNYGYTF.

The chain has TRBV5-1 and TRBJ2-1; 9 nucleotides line up with TRBD2. The CDR3 extends over 16 amino acids. Germline V gene data show CDR1 as SGHRS and CDR2 as YFSETQ. V was clipped by 4 bases and J by 7 bases; unmatched bases: 12. The CDR3 spells CASSIRLAAGVNEQFF. The CDR3, as DNA: TGCGCCAGCAGCATCCGACTAGCGGCGGGAGTGAATGAGCAGTTCTTC.

This chain connects TRBV11-1 to TRBJ1-5; no firm D call. The CDR3 is 15 residues long. V was clipped by 1 base and J by 2 bases, with 9 bases between them. Germline V gene sequence: CDR1 SGHAT, CDR2 FQDESV (reference sequence). CDR3 sequence reads: CASSLDPLGNQPQHF. In DNA, the CDR3 is TGTGCCAGCAGCTTAGACCCCCTTGGCAATCAGCCCCAGCATTTT.

The chain recombines TRBV18 with TRBJ2-3, with 7 bases aligning to TRBD2. V shed 4 bases, J shed 5 bases, and the junction held 9 bases outside the gene matches. In germline, CDR1 is KGHSH, CDR2 LQKENI. The CDR3 loop spans 15 amino acids. CDR3 DNA: TGTGCCAGCTCACTCCGGACTAGTGATCAAGATACGCAGTATTTT. The encoded protein is CASSLRTSDQDTQYF.

The gene calls are TRBV5-1 and TRBJ1-1; D remains ambiguous. Germline CDR1 SGHRS, CDR2 YFSETQ. The CDR3 is made up of 15 amino acids. V lost 1 base, J lost 3 bases, and 13 bases lay in between. The CDR3 DNA reads as TGCGCCAGCAGCTTGACGCACCCCTTGGACACTGAAGCTTTCTTT. It encodes CASSLTHPLDTEAFF.

To note about this clone: One end of the junction does not line up with germline, which may come from a read error. The chain employs TRBV5-1 and TRBJ2-7, with 9 bases fitting TRBD2. Germline V CDR1 and CDR2: SGHRS, YFSETQ. The length of the CDR3 is 18 residues. The CDR3 here is CASRLGGLASGRTYEQYF. The CDR3 DNA sequence: TGCGCCAGCAGGTTGGGAGGGTTGGCGAGCGGGAGGACCTACGAGCAGTACTTC.

V and J are TRBV7-3 and TRBJ2-3, with TRBD2 as a possible D gene (5 bases). Trimming stripped 5 bases from V and 1 base from J, with 16 bases between. The CDR3 runs to 16 residues. CDR1 and CDR2 from the germline V gene are SGHTA and FQGTGA. CDR3: CASSQTGVMGTDTQYF. The DNA of the CDR3 is TGTGCCAGCAGCCAAACCGGGGTGATGGGCACAGATACGCAGTATTTT.

The rearrangement uses TRBV9 and TRBJ1-6; 8 bases fit TRBD1. CDR3 length equals 15 residues. Unmatched junction bases numbered 6, after V lost 3 bases and J lost 7 bases. Germline-derived CDR1 and CDR2 are SGDLS and YYNGEE. CDR3: CASSGTGTGNSPLHF. Written as DNA, the CDR3 is TGTGCCAGCAGCGGAACCGGGACAGGCAATTCACCCCTCCACTTT. The full variable domain, rest sourced from reference TRBV9 and TRBJ1-6, is DSGVTQTPKHLITATGQRVTLRCSPRSGDLSVYWYQQSLDQGLQFLIQYYNGEERAKGNILERFSAQQFPDLHSELNLSSLELGDSALYFCASSGTGTGNSPLHFGNGTRLTVT.

J is TRBJ2-7 and V is TRBV6-6; 7 nucleotides agree with TRBD1. CDR3 length: 14 amino acids. CDR1 and CDR2 (germline): MNHNY, SVGAGI (reference sequence). V shed 6 bases and J 3 bases; nucleotides not matched to a gene: 8. CDR3 in amino acids: CASRQQGLIYEQYF. CDR3 nucleotides: TGTGCCAGCAGGCAACAGGGGTTGATCTACGAGCAGTACTTC.

The rearrangement joins TRBV19 to TRBJ2-5; D may be TRBD1 (5 bases). This CDR3 comprises 18 residues. Trimming removed 1 base from V and 3 bases from J, with 21 bases in between. The germline CDR1 and CDR2 sequences are LNHDA and SQIVND (reference sequence). The CDR3 coding sequence is TGTGCCAGTAGTATAGGTCTCCTGGGGCAGGTATCGAAAGAGACCCAGTACTTC. As protein: CASSIGLLGQVSKETQYF.

CDR3 sequence (DNA): TGTGCCAGCAGCTTCCGGGGGGGCCTGGACACCGGGGAGCTGTTTTTT. Its translation is CASSFRGGLDTGELFF. The chain recombines TRBV7-3 with TRBJ2-2, with 8 bases fitting TRBD2. The CDR3 consists of 16 residues. Germline values: CDR1 SGHTA, CDR2 FQGTGA. V lost 3 bases, J lost 3 bases, and 6 bases stayed unmatched.

Remarks on this clone: The sample carries other DNA sequences with the same CDR3. The chain is built from TRBV18 and TRBJ2-5; D gene ambiguous. From germline, CDR1 is KGHSH and CDR2 LQKENI. V was trimmed by 3 bases and J by 3 bases, leaving 2 bases between them. The CDR3 sequence is 11 residues long. The CDR3 spells CASSPKETQYF. CDR3 bases: TGTGCCAGCTCACCTAAAGAGACCCAGTACTTC.

The rearrangement uses TRBV6-5 and TRBJ1-1; the match to TRBD1 covers 9 bases. V shed 6 bases, J shed 0 bases, and the junction held 2 bases outside the gene matches. CDR3 length: 14 amino acids. Germline lookup yields CDR1 MNHEY and CDR2 SVGAGI. CDR3: CASRGTGMNTEAFF. The CDR3 DNA is TGTGCCAGCAGGGGGACAGGGATGAACACTGAAGCTTTCTTT.

This rearrangement joins TRBV28 to TRBJ1-5; 7 bases match TRBD1. Germline V gene sequence: CDR1 MDHEN, CDR2 SYDVKM. V shed 3 bases and J 4 bases; nucleotides not matched to a gene: 6. The length of the CDR3 is 15 residues. The DNA of the CDR3 is TGTGCCAGCAGTTTCGGTGACAGGGAGAATCAGCCCCAGCATTTT. It yields the protein CASSFGDRENQPQHF.